What follows describes a single T cell receptor (beta chain). Its antigen is not known. Alongside a J-beta primer mix, a sample-barcoded 5' primer served in a second PCR lasting roughly 7 to 11 cycles. TCRdb analysed the 5' RACE reads with MiXCR anew, one entry per CDR3 protein. The table records around 650,000 distinct CDR3 sequences, 35% to 50% of them present only once. This entry belongs to a study of blood T cells in healthy people across ages. At the level of the study: Template-switching capture recovered about one barcoded beta molecule per two T cells.

Study-wide results and limits: Bulk PBMC profiling left naive and antigen-experienced comparisons inconclusive. TCR beta diversity was tightly associated with the proportion of naive T cells.

The donors, all healthy, were Caucasians living in Russia, aged about 6 to 95. Trimming stripped 4 bases from V and 6 bases from J, with 9 bases between. Per germline, CDR1 MNHNS and CDR2 SASEGT. This CDR3 comprises 13 residues. The TCR comes from an elderly man in good health. The gene calls are TRBV6-1 and TRBJ1-4; weak D call: TRBD1 (5 bases). Material: blood. CDR3 protein: CASSVRADEKLFF. CDR3 DNA: TGTGCCAGCAGTGTCAGGGCGGATGAAAAACTGTTTTTT.